This T cell receptor beta chain was found in a study of glioma-infiltrating T cells after dendritic cell vaccination. About the study: Autologous tumor lysate-pulsed dendritic cell vaccination was given between about 2003 and 2013.

The method was immunoSEQ multiplex PCR; TCRdb's version includes in-frame clones alone and lacks a portion of them. Here the sample spans around 96,000 clones, roughly 83% being singletons. None of the glioblastoma patients had an isocitrate dehydrogenase mutation. With V trimmed by 1 base and J by 1 base, 8 bases remained unmatched. The CDR3 runs to 19 residues. CDR1 KGHSH and CDR2 LQKENI come from the germline V gene. The input for sequencing was blood, taken before dendritic cell vaccination. This receptor was obtained from a human donor with glioblastoma. This chain connects TRBV18 to TRBJ2-3; 13 nucleotides match TRBD2. CDR3 amino acids: CASSPLGLAGEGGTDTQYF. For the CDR3, the DNA is TGTGCCAGCTCACCACTCGGACTAGCGGGAGAAGGGGGCACAGATACGCAGTATTTT.